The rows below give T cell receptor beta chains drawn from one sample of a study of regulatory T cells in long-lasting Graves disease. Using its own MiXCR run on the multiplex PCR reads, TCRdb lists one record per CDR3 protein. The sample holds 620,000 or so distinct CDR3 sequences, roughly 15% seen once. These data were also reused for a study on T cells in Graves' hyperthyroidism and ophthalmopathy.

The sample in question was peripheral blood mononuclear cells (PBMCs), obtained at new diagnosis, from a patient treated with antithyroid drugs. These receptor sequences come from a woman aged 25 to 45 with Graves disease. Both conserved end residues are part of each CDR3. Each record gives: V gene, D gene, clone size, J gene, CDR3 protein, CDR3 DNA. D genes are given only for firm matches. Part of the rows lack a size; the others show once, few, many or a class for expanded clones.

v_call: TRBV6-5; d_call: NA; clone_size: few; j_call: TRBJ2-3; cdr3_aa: CASSYGAATDTQYF; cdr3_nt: TGTGCCAGCAGTTACGGGGCAGCCACAGATACGCAGTATTTT
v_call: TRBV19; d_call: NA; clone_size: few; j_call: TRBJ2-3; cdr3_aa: CASSFREKDTQYF; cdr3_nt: TGTGCCAGTAGCTTTAGGGAGAAGGATACGCAGTATTTT
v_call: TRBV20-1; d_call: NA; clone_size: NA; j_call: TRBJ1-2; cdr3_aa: CSASEGSDYGYTF; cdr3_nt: TGCAGTGCTAGCGAGGGGAGTGACTATGGCTACACCTTC
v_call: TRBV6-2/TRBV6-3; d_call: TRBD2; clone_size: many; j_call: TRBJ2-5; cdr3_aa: CASSYLGRGKETQYF; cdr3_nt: TGTGCCAGCAGTTACTTGGGGCGGGGGAAGGAGACCCAGTACTTC
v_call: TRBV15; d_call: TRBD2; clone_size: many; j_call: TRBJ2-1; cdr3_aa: CATSRETSGRMNEQFF; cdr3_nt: TGTGCCACCAGCAGAGAAACTAGCGGGAGGATGAATGAGCAGTTCTTC
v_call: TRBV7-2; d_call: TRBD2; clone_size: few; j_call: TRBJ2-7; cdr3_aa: CASGAPSGNRQYF; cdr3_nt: TGTGCCAGCGGGGCTCCTAGCGGGAATCGGCAGTACTTC
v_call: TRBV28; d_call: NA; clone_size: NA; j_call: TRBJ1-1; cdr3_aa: CASNSWTTEAFF; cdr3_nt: TGTGCCAGCAACTCATGGACCACTGAAGCTTTCTTT
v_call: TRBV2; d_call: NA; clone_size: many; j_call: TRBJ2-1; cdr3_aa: CASREVAGRQFF; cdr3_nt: TGTGCCAGCAGGGAGGTGGCGGGACGGCAGTTCTTC
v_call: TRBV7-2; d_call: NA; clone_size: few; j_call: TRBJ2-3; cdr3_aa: CASSASGADTQYF; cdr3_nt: TGTGCCAGCAGCGCATCGGGGGCAGATACGCAGTATTTT
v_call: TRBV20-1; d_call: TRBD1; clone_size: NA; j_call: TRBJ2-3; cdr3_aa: CSARDRRLAGQGDTQYF; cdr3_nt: TGCAGTGCTAGAGATCGGAGATTAGCGGGACAGGGGGATACGCAGTATTTT
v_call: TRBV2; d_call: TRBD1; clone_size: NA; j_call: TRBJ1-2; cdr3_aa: CASSAGTGARNGYTF; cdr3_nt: TGTGCCAGCAGTGCAGGGACAGGGGCTCGGAATGGCTACACCTTC
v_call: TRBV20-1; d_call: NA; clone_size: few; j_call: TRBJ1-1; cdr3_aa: CSARVFGANTEAFF; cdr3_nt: TGCAGTGCTAGAGTCTTCGGGGCGAACACTGAAGCTTTCTTT
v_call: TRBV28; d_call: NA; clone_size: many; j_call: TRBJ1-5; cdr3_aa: CASGYLRSQHF; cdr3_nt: TGTGCCAGCGGGTACTTACGGTCCCAGCATTTT
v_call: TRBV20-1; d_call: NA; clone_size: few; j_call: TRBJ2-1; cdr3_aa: CSARPPGRNNEQFF; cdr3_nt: TGCAGTGCTAGACCCCCAGGGCGTAACAATGAGCAGTTCTTC
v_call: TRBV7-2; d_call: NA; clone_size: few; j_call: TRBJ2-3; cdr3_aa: CASSRLFAGGPSTDTQYF; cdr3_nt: TGTGCCAGCAGCCGGCTGTTTGCGGGCGGACCCAGCACAGATACGCAGTATTTT
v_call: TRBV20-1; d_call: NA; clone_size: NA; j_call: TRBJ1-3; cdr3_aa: CSAREFRGSENTIYF; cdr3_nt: TGCAGTGCTAGAGAGTTTCGGGGATCGGAGAACACCATATATTTT
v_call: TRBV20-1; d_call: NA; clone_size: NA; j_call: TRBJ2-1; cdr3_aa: CSARPKGNNEQFF; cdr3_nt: TGCAGTGCTAGACCCAAGGGGAACAATGAGCAGTTCTTC
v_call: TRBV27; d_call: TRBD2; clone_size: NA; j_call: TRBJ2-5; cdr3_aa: CASSPPKGTRARETQYF; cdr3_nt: TGTGCCAGCTCACCACCGAAAGGGACTAGGGCACGGGAGACCCAGTACTTC
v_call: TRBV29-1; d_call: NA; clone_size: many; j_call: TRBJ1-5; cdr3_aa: CSVAGANQPQHF; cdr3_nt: TGCAGCGTTGCAGGGGCGAATCAGCCCCAGCATTTT
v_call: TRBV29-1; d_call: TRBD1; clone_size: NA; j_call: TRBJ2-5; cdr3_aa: CSVMGQGTSLETQYF; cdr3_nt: TGCAGCGTGATGGGACAGGGAACCTCATTAGAGACCCAGTACTTC
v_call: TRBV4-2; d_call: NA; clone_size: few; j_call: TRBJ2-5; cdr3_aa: CASSQVDSWETQYF; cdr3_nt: TGTGCCAGCAGCCAAGTCGACAGTTGGGAGACCCAGTACTTC
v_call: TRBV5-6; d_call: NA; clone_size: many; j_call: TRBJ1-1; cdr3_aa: CASSLWTGRAFF; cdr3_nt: TGTGCCAGCAGCTTGTGGACGGGACGGGCTTTCTTT
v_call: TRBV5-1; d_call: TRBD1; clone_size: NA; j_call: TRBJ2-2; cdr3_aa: CASSPRQGAGTGELFF; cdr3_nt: TGCGCCAGCAGCCCCCGACAGGGGGCCGGCACCGGGGAGCTGTTTTTT
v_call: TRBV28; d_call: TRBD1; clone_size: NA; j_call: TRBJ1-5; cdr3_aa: CASSSTGVGQPQHF; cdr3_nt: TGTGCCAGCAGTTCGACAGGGGTAGGACAGCCCCAGCATTTT
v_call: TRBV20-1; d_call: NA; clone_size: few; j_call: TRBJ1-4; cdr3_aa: CSARDSWQGGLRKLFF; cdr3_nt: TGCAGTGCTAGAGATTCGTGGCAGGGCGGATTGAGGAAACTGTTTTTT
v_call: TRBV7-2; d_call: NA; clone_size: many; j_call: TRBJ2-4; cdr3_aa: CASSLGQGINIQYF; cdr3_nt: TGTGCCAGCAGCTTAGGGCAGGGGATAAACATTCAGTACTTC
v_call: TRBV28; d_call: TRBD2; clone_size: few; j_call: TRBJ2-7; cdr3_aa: CASSYPWSSGRLGEQYF; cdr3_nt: TGTGCCAGCAGTTACCCATGGAGTAGCGGGAGGTTGGGCGAGCAGTACTTC
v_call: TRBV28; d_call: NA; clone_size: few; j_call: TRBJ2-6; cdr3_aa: CASRGAASGANVLTF; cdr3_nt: TGTGCCAGCAGGGGCGCGGCGTCTGGGGCCAACGTCCTGACTTTC
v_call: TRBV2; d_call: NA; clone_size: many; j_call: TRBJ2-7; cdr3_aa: CASSDGFGRYEQYF; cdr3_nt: TGTGCCAGCAGTGATGGGTTTGGAAGGTACGAGCAGTACTTC
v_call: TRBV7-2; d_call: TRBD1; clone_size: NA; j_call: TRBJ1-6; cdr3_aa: CASSPTIGGGSYNSPLHF; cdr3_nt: TGTGCCAGCAGTCCGACTATAGGGGGCGGTTCCTATAATTCACCCCTCCACTTT
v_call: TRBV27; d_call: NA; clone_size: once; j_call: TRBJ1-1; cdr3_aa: CASSVRRDMNTEAFF; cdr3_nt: TGTGCCAGCAGTGTTAGGAGAGACATGAACACTGAAGCTTTCTTT
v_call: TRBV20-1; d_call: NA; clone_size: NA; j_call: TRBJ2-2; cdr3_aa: CSATGRDVSNTGELFF; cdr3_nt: TGCAGTGCTACGGGCAGGGATGTATCGAACACCGGGGAGCTGTTTTTT
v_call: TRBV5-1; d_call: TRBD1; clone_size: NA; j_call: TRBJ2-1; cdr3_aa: CASSLTGEAYNEQFF; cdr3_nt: TGCGCCAGCAGCCTGACAGGGGAGGCCTACAATGAGCAGTTCTTC
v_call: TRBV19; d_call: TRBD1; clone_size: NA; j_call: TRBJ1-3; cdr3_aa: CASSLGTAAGNTIYF; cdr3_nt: TGTGCCAGTAGCCTCGGGACAGCGGCTGGAAACACCATATATTTT
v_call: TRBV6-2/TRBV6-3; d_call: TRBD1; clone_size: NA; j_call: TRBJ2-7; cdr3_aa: CASIAGTGAYEQYF; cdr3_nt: TGTGCCAGCATAGCCGGGACAGGGGCCTACGAGCAGTACTTC
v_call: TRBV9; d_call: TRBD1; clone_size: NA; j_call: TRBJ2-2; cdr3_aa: CASSATGTGITGELFF; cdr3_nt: TGTGCCAGCAGCGCGACCGGGACAGGGATCACCGGGGAGCTGTTTTTT
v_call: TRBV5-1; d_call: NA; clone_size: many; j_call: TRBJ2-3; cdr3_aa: CASSLVDYTDTQYF; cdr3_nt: TGTGCCAGCAGCTTGGTAGATTACACAGATACGCAGTATTTT
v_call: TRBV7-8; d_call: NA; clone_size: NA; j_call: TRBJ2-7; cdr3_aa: CASRPPDSYEQYF; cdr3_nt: TGTGCCAGCAGACCTCCAGATTCCTACGAGCAGTACTTC
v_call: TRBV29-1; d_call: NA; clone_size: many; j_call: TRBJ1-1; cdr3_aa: CSVLSQGWAEAFF; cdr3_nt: TGCAGCGTGCTCTCCCAGGGTTGGGCTGAAGCTTTCTTT
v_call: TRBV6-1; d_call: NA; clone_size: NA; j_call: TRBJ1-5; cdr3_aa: CASTYQIVGGNQPQHF; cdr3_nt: TGTGCCAGCACCTATCAGATAGTAGGGGGTAATCAGCCCCAGCATTTT
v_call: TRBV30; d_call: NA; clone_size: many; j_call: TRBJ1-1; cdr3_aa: CAWSRRVKNTEAFF; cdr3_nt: TGTGCCTGGAGTCGTCGGGTCAAGAACACTGAAGCTTTCTTT
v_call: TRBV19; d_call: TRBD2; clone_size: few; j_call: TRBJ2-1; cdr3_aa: CASATGTSLNNEQFF; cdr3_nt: TGTGCCAGTGCCACCGGGACTAGCCTTAACAATGAGCAGTTCTTC
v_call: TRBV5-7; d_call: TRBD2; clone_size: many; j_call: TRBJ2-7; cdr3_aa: CASTRSGSPHEQYF; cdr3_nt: TGTGCCAGCACCCGTAGCGGGAGCCCCCACGAGCAGTACTTC
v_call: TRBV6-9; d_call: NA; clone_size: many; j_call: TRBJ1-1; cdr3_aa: CASSYGGGTEAFF; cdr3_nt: TGTGCCAGCAGTTACGGGGGCGGCACTGAAGCTTTCTTT
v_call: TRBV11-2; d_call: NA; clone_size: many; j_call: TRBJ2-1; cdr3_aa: CASSATSGIGNEQFF; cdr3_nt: TGTGCCAGCAGCGCCACTTCAGGTATCGGGAATGAGCAGTTCTTC
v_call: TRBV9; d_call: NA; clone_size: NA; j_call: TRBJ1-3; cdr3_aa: CASSSGLGSGNTIYF; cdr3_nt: TGTGCCAGCAGCTCGGGGTTGGGCTCTGGAAACACCATATATTTT
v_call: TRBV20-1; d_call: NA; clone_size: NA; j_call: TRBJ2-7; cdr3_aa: CSARDAGQSPYEQYF; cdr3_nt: TGCAGTGCTAGAGATGCGGGCCAGTCCCCCTACGAGCAGTACTTC
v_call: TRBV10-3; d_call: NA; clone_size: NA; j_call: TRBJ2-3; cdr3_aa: CAISESEGRGTDTQYF; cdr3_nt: TGTGCCATCAGTGAGTCCGAGGGCCGGGGCACAGATACGCAGTATTTT
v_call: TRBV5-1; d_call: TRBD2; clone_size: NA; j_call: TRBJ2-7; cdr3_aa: CASSLAPAIAGSSYEQYF; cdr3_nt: TGCGCCAGCAGCTTGGCCCCAGCCATAGCGGGGAGCTCCTACGAGCAGTACTTC